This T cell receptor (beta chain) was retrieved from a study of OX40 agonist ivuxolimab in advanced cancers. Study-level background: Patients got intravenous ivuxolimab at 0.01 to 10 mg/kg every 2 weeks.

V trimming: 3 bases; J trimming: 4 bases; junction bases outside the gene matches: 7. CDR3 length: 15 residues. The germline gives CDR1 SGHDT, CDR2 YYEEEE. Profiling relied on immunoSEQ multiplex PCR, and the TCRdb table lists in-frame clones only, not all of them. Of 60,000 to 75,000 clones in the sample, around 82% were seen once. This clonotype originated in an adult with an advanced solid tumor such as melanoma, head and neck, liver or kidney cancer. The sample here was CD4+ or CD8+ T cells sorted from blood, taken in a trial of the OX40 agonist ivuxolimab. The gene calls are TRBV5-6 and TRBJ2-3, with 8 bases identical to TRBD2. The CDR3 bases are TGTGCCAGCAGCTCTAGCGGGCGTACTCCAGATACGCAGTATTTT. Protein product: CASSSSGRTPDTQYF.